This T cell receptor (beta chain) was captured in a study of T cells in Graves' hyperthyroidism and ophthalmopathy. The TCR beta CDR3 regions underwent amplification using RNA transcripts as the source. The study used the HTBI primer set for a first-round RT-PCR of the TCR CDR3. TCRdb itself ran the multiplex PCR reads through MiXCR, one entry per CDR3 protein. Of about 360,000 distinct CDR3 sequences in the sample, about 15% were seen once. Patients were excluded because of uncontrolled infection, other autoimmune disease, pregnancy or lactation. This clonotype showed up many times. Antigen unknown. CDR3 length equals 12 residues. Trimming pared 7 bases from V and 0 bases from J, leaving 9 bases between. Germline V gene data show CDR1 as SQVTM and CDR2 as ANQGSEA. The study's findings and limits: Blood also contained most expanded thyroid clonotypes above 0.001. A 13 V-J signature model discriminated ophthalmopathy versus stable hyperthyroidism.

The specimen was blood. This chain links TRBV29-1 with TRBJ1-1; D is perhaps TRBD1 (6 bases). The receptor comes from a woman between 18 and 29 years old with Graves' hyperthyroidism that later progressed to Graves' ophthalmopathy. The CDR3 DNA sequence: TGCAGCGGGGGACATATGAACACTGAAGCTTTCTTT. As protein: CSGGHMNTEAFF.